The rows below give T cell receptor beta chains drawn from one sample of a study of cytomegalovirus exposure and HLA in healthy donors. Method: immunoSEQ multiplex PCR; TCRdb's copy keeps in-frame clones and lacks some. This table has about 160,000 clones, about three quarters appearing once. The sample consisted of PBMCs. The origin of the receptors is a woman aged 50 to 60 in good health and CMV-seropositive. Each CDR3 is given with its conserved first and last residue. Fields, in order: V gene, clone size, J gene, D gene, CDR3 protein, CDR3 DNA. D genes are given only for firm matches. Size values are once, few and many counts, or a class for expanded clones, and some rows have none.

>TRBV10-2|NA|TRBJ1-1|NA
CASSESWGGNTEAFF
TGCGCCAGCAGTGAGTCTTGGGGGGGGAACACTGAAGCTTTCTTT
>TRBV19|NA|TRBJ1-2|NA
CASSQQGSKTKNNYGYTF
TGTGCCAGTAGTCAGCAGGGGAGCAAAACAAAAAATAACTATGGCTACACCTTC
>TRBV5-4|once|TRBJ1-1|NA
CASSSEEQTANTEAFF
TGTGCCAGCAGCTCGGAAGAACAGACAGCCAACACTGAAGCTTTCTTT
>TRBV2|NA|TRBJ1-4|NA
CASRRANEKLFF
TGTGCCAGCAGGAGGGCTAATGAAAAACTGTTTTTT
>TRBV2|NA|TRBJ2-6|NA
CASSARLLAGANVLTF
TGTGCCAGCAGCGCCCGACTTCTGGCTGGGGCCAACGTCCTGACTTTC
>TRBV5-4|NA|TRBJ2-7|NA
CASSLIEAYEQYF
TGTGCCAGCAGCTTGATTGAGGCCTACGAGCAGTACTTC
>TRBV13|NA|TRBJ2-1|TRBD2
CASSLGGGTSGGGEQFF
TGTGCCAGCAGCTTAGGCGGCGGGACTAGCGGGGGAGGGGAGCAGTTCTTC
>TRBV2|NA|TRBJ2-7|TRBD1
CASRYAGQGSYEQYF
TGTGCCAGCAGATATGCGGGACAGGGGTCCTACGAGCAGTACTTC
>TRBV20-1|NA|TRBJ2-1|TRBD2
CSARAGGEQFF
TGCAGTGCTAGAGCCGGGGGGGAGCAGTTCTTC
>TRBV7-9|NA|TRBJ2-1|TRBD2
CASSLRGANNEQFF
TGTGCCAGCAGTCTGCGGGGGGCGAACAATGAGCAGTTCTTC
>TRBV4-3|NA|TRBJ1-3|TRBD1
CASSQDRFGTGAGNTIYF
TGCGCCAGCAGCCAAGATCGATTCGGGACAGGGGCTGGAAACACCATATATTTT
>TRBV7-9|NA|TRBJ2-7|NA
CASSLEGPRSYEQYF
TGTGCCAGCAGCTTAGAGGGGCCCAGATCCTACGAGCAGTACTTC
>TRBV2|NA|TRBJ2-7|NA
CATTYALRAYEQYF
TGTGCCACCACCTACGCACTCCGGGCCTACGAGCAGTACTTC
>TRBV7-8|few|TRBJ1-6|NA
CASSSDWEGNSPLHF
TGTGCCAGCAGCTCCGACTGGGAGGGTAATTCACCCCTCCACTTT
>TRBV6-5|NA|TRBJ2-3|NA
CASSYAGGVKYF
TGTGCCAGCAGTTACGCCGGAGGCGTCAAGTATTTT
>TRBV2|NA|TRBJ2-7|TRBD2
CASRVAGGRYEQYF
TGTGCCAGCAGGGTAGCGGGGGGTAGGTACGAGCAGTACTTC
>TRBV5-6|once|TRBJ1-1|NA
CASSLGARGRNTEAFF
TGTGCCAGCAGCTTGGGGGCCAGGGGAAGGAACACTGAAGCTTTCTTT
>TRBV4-3|NA|TRBJ1-4|NA
CASSQDGGGANEKLFF
TGCGCCAGCAGCCAAGATGGCGGAGGGGCTAATGAAAAACTGTTTTTT
>TRBV1|NA|TRBJ2-5|NA
CTSSQDLTSGLKETQYF
TGCACCAGCAGCCAAGATCTCACTAGCGGGCTTAAAGAGACCCAGTACTTC
>TRBV12-5|NA|TRBJ2-7|TRBD2
CASGFSGPRSYEQYF
TGTGCTAGTGGTTTTAGCGGGCCACGATCCTACGAGCAGTACTTC
>TRBV30|NA|TRBJ2-1|NA
CAWSWGLPYNEQFF
TGTGCCTGGAGTTGGGGGCTACCCTACAATGAGCAGTTCTTC
>TRBV10-2|NA|TRBJ1-2|NA
CASGVGLKYGYTF
TGCGCCAGCGGGGTGGGGCTGAAGTATGGCTACACCTTC
>TRBV18|NA|TRBJ2-7|NA
CASSPPGTLSYEQYF
TGTGCCAGCTCACCACCGGGCACTTTGTCTTACGAGCAGTACTTC
>TRBV9|few|TRBJ1-1|NA
CASSGAGWNTEAFF
TGTGCCAGCAGCGGGGCGGGGTGGAACACTGAAGCTTTCTTT
>TRBV2|NA|TRBJ1-6|NA
CASMRGDSYNSPLHF
TGTGCCAGCATGCGGGGAGACTCCTATAATTCACCCCTCCACTTT
>TRBV27|NA|TRBJ2-6|TRBD1
CASSTRQGFSGANVLTF
TGTGCCAGCAGTACTCGACAGGGGTTCTCTGGGGCCAACGTCCTGACTTTC
>TRBV9|once|TRBJ1-2|NA
CASSHNRVAKGSYGYTF
TGTGCCAGCAGCCATAATCGAGTTGCCAAAGGGAGCTATGGCTACACCTTC
>TRBV6-5|NA|TRBJ1-2|NA
CASSYTGTGYTF
TGTGCCAGCAGTTATACAGGGACTGGCTACACCTTC
>TRBV2|few|TRBJ2-6|NA
CASRDGLPGANVLTF
TGTGCCAGCAGGGATGGGCTCCCTGGGGCCAACGTCCTGACTTTC
>TRBV25-1|NA|TRBJ1-1|NA
CASSEIGRDEAFF
TGTGCCAGCAGTGAAATAGGACGGGATGAAGCTTTCTTT
>TRBV4-2|NA|TRBJ2-7|NA
CASSQGWAGEQYF
TGTGCCAGCAGCCAAGGTTGGGCGGGTGAGCAGTACTTC
>TRBV7-9|NA|TRBJ2-1|TRBD2
CASSLAGRLAGSYNEQFF
TGTGCCAGCAGCTTAGCGGGGCGGCTAGCGGGAAGCTACAATGAGCAGTTCTTC